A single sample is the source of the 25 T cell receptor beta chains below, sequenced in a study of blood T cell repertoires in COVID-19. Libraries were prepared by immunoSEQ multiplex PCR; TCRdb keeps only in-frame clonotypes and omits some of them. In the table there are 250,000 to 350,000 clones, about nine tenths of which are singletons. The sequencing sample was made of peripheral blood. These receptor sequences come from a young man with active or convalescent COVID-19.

The CDR3 nucleotides are TGTGCCAGCAGTCCACGGGGTGCGAGGGCAAAACTGTTTTTT. Translating gives CASSPRGARAKLFF. The chain combines TRBV28 with TRBJ1-4; no clear D gene. The length of the CDR3 is 14 residues. Trimming removed 5 bases from V and 10 bases from J, with 17 bases in between. Germline assignment: CDR1 MDHEN and CDR2 SYDVKM. The entire variable domain, with the rest obtained from reference TRBV28 and TRBJ1-4, is as follows: DVKVTQSSRYLVKRTGEKVFLECVQDMDHENMFWYRQDPGLGLRLIYFSYDVKMKEKGDIPEGYSVSREKKERFSLILESASTNQTSMYLCASSPRGARAKLFFGSGTQLSVL.

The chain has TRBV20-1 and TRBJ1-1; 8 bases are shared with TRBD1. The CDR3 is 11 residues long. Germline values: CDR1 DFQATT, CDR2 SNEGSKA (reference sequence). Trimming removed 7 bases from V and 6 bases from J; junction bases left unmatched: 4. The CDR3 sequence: CSGDRGAEAFF. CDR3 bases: TGCAGTGGCGACAGGGGCGCTGAAGCTTTCTTT.

CDR3 bases: TGTGCCAGCAGTTTTGAGGGTAGCTCCTACGAGCAGTACTTC. The encoded protein is CASSFEGSSYEQYF. The chain uses TRBV27 and TRBJ2-7; weak D call: TRBD2 (5 bases). The CDR3 loop spans 14 amino acids. The V gene lost 3 bases and the J gene lost 0 bases, with 9 bases spanning the gap. Germline CDR1 and CDR2: MNHEY and SMNVEV (reference sequence).

The CDR3 DNA sequence: TGTGCCAGCTCACCCGGACAGCTAGCGGAGATAGGAAATGAGCAGTTCTTC. Protein: CASSPGQLAEIGNEQFF. The chain joins TRBV18 to TRBJ2-1; D is possibly TRBD2 (7 bases). Germline V CDR1 and CDR2: KGHSH, LQKENI. The ends were cut back, 3 bases at V and 7 bases at J, with 22 bases in the middle. This CDR3 has 17 amino acids.

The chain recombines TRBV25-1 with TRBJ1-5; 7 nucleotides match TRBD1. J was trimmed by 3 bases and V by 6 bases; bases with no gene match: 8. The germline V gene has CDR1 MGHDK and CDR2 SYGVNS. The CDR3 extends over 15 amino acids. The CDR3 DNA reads TGTGCCAGCAGCGGACAGGCCGGTGTCAATCAGCCCCAGCATTTT. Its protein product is CASSGQAGVNQPQHF.

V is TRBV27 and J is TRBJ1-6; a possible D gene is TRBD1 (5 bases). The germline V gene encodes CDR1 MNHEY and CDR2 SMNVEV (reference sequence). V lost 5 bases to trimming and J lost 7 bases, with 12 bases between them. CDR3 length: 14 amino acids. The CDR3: CASSPGSGNSPLHF. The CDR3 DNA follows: TGTGCCAGCAGTCCCGGATCAGGGAATTCACCCCTCCACTTT.

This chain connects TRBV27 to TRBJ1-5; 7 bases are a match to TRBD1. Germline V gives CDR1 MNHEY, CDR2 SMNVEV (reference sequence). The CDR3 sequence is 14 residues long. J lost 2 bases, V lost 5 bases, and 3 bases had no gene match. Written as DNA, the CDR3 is TGTGCCAGCAGTAACGACAGGGGCAATCAGCCCCAGCATTTT. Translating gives CASSNDRGNQPQHF.

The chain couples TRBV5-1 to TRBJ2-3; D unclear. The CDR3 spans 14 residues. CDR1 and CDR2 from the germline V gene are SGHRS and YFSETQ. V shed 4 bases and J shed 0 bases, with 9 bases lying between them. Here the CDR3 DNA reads TGCGCCAGCAGCCCCCCGACTAGCACAGATACGCAGTATTTT. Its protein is CASSPPTSTDTQYF.

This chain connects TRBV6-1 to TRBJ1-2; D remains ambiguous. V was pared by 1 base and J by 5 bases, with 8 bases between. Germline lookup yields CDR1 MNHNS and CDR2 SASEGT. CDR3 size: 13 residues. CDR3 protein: CASSEGTAYGYTF. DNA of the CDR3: TGTGCCAGCAGTGAAGGGACTGCTTATGGCTACACCTTC.

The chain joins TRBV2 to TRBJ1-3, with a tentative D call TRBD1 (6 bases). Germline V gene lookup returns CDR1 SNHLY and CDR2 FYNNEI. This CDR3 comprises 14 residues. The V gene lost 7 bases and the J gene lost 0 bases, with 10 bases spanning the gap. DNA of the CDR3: TGTGCCAGCAAAACAGGGAGCTCTGGAAACACCATATATTTT. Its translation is CASKTGSSGNTIYF. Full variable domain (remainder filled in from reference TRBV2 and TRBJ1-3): EPEVTQTPSHQVTQMGQEVILRCVPISNHLYFYWYRQILGQKVEFLVSFYNNEISEKSEIFDDQFSVERPDGSNFTLKIRSTKLEDSAMYFCASKTGSSGNTIYFGEGSWLTVV.

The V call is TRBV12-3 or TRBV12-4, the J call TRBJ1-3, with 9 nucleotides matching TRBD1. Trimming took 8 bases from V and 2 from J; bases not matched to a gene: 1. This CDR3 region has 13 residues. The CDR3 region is CASWDRAGNTIYF. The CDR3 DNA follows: TGTGCCAGCTGGGACAGGGCTGGAAACACCATATATTTT.

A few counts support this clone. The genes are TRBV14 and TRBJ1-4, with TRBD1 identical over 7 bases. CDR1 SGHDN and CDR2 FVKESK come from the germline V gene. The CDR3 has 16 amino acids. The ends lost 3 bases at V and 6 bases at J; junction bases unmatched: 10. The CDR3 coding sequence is TGTGCCAGCAGCCACCCCTCGGTCAGGGGGGATGAAAAACTGTTTTTT. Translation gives CASSHPSVRGDEKLFF.

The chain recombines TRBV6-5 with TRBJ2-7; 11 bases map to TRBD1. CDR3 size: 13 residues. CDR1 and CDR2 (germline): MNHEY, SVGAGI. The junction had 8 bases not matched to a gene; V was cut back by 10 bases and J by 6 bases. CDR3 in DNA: TGTGCCACCGGACAGGGGGCGCCGATCGAGCAGTACTTC. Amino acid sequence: CATGQGAPIEQYF.

The chain's CDR3 is CASSDSLRTGVNGYTF. Here the CDR3 DNA reads TGTGCCAGCAGTGACTCCCTTCGGACAGGGGTAAATGGCTACACCTTC. This sequence joins TRBV25-1 and TRBJ1-2; TRBD1 aligns across 9 bases. CDR1 and CDR2 from the germline V gene are MGHDK and SYGVNS. The CDR3 length is 16 residues. After removal of 3 bases from V and 6 bases from J, the junction contained 11 bases not matched to a gene.

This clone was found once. CDR3 sequence (DNA): TGTGCCAGCAGCCTTTTGTACAATGAGCAGTTCTTC. Encoded protein: CASSLLYNEQFF. The rearrangement joins TRBV25-1 to TRBJ2-1; D not resolved. CDR1 MGHDK and CDR2 SYGVNS come from the germline V gene. Trimming stripped 6 bases from V and 4 bases from J, with 7 bases between. This CDR3 has 12 amino acids.

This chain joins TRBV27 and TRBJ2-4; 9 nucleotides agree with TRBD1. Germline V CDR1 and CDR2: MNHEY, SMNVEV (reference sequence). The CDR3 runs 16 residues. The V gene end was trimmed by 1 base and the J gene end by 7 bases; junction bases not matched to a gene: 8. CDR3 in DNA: TGTGCCAGCAGTTTATTGTTTCCTGGACAGGGGAACATTCAGTACTTC. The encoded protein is CASSLLFPGQGNIQYF.

CDR3 region: CASSLDGGAQTQYF. The CDR3 region has the DNA TGTGCCAGCAGCTTAGACGGGGGGGCCCAGACCCAGTACTTC. The chain combines TRBV11-3 with TRBJ2-5; 8 positions agree with TRBD2. With V trimmed by 0 bases and J by 6 bases, 3 bases remained unmatched. CDR1 SGHNT and CDR2 YENEEA come from the germline V gene. This CDR3 spans 14 amino acids.

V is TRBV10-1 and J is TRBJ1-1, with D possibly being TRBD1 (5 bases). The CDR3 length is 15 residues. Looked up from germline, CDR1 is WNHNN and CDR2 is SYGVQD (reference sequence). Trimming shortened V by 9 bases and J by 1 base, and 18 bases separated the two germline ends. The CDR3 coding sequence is TGCGCCAGACTAAAGGGGATTTGGCAGAACACTGAAGCTTTCTTT. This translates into CARLKGIWQNTEAFF.

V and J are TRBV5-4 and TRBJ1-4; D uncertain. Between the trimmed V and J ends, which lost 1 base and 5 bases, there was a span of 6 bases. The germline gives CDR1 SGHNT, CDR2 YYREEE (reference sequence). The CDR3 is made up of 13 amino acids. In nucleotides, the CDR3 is TGTGCCAGCAGCTTGAACGGGAATGAAAAACTGTTTTTT. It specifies CASSLNGNEKLFF.

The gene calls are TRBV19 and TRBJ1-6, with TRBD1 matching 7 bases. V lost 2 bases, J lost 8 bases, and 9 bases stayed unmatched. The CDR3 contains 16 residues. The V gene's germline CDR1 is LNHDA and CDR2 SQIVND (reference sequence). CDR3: CASSITGAGHDSPLHF. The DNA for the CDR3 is TGTGCCAGTAGTATAACAGGGGCAGGGCATGATTCACCCCTCCACTTT.

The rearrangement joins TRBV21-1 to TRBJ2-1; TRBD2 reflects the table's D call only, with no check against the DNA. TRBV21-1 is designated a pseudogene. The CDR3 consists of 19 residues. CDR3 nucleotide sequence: TGTGCCAGCACCCCGCAGGGACGGGAGCGGGGTGGCTCCTACAATGAGCAGTTCTTC. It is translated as CASTPQGRERGGSYNEQFF.

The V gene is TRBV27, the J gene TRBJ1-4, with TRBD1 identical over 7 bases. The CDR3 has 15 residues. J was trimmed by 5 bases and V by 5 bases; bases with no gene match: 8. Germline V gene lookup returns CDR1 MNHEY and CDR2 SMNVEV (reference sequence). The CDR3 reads CASSRRQGRNEKLFF. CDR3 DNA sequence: TGTGCCAGCAGTAGAAGACAGGGTCGAAATGAAAAACTGTTTTTT.

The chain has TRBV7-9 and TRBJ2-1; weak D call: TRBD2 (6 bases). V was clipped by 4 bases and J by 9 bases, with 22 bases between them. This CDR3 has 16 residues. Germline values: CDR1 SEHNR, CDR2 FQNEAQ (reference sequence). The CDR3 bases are TGTGCCAGCAGCTCCCCGGAGGGTTTAGCGCTAGGTGAGCAGTTCTTC. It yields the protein CASSSPEGLALGEQFF. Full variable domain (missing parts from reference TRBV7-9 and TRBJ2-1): DTGVSQNPRHKITKRGQNVTFRCDPISEHNRLYWYRQTLGQGPEFLTYFQNEAQLEKSRLLSDRFSAERPKGSFSTLEIQRTEQGDSAMYLCASSSPEGLALGEQFFGPGTRLTVL.

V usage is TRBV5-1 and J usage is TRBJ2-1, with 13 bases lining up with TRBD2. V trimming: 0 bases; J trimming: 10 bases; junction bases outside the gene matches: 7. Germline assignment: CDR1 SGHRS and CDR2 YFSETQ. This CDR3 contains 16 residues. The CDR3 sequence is CASSLGGLAGDVEQFF. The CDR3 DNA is TGCGCCAGCAGCTTGGGCGGACTAGCGGGAGACGTGGAGCAGTTCTTC.

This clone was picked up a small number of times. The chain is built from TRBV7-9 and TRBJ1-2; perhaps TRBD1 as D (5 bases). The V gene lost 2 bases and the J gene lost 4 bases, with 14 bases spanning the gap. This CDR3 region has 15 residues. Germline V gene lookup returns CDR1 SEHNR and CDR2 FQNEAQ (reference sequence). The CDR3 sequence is CASSLHADSFYGYTF. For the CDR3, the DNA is TGTGCCAGCAGCTTACACGCAGACAGTTTCTATGGCTACACCTTC.